This TCR beta chain was documented in a study of OX40 agonist ivuxolimab in advanced cancers. Sequenced by immunoSEQ multiplex PCR; TCRdb stores in-frame clones only, minus some. The table includes roughly 92,000 clones, under 95% detected once. As concerns this clone: The target antigen is unknown.

V was cut by 0 bases and J by 3 bases, with 11 bases left in between. Germline V gene lookup returns CDR1 MNHEY and CDR2 SVGAGI. The CDR3 is made up of 16 amino acids. Whole-study findings and limits: The investigators did not determine what antigen specificity the expanded peripheral T cells had.

This TCR derives from an adult with an advanced solid tumor such as melanoma, head and neck, liver or kidney cancer. This specimen consisted of CD4+ or CD8+ T cells sorted from blood, obtained in a trial of the OX40 agonist ivuxolimab. This chain joins TRBV6-5 and TRBJ2-2; TRBD2 is a possible D gene (5 bases). The CDR3 region has the DNA TGTGCCAGCAGTTACTCGACGCGGGTATACACCGGGGAGCTGTTTTTT. It yields the protein CASSYSTRVYTGELFF.